This record covers a single TCR beta chain. Its antigen is unknown. TCRdb fed the reads into MiXCR, producing one record per CDR3 protein. The sample gives approximately 910,000 distinct CDR3 sequences, 31% of which show up once; 10% to 15% is in the top ten. The germline V gene encodes CDR1 MDHEN and CDR2 SYDVKM. The CDR3 has 16 residues. Trimming cost V 3 bases and J 7 bases; bases outside gene matches: 12. These data are taken from a study of T cell repertoires in cytomegalovirus infection. Study as a whole: CMV infection plus the matching HLA type was flagged by public TCR beta signatures. Findings and limits, study-wide: What dominated the ex vivo response were HLA-C-restricted CMV-specific TCR beta clonotypes.

V gene TRBV28 combines with J gene TRBJ2-3; the match to TRBD2 covers 8 bases. The sequences come from cultured CD8+ T cells from PBMCs, collected from culture after CMV antigen stimulation. This TCR was sampled from a human donor in good health (CMV status not recorded). Some clones in this sample may be carry-over from other donors' samples. Written as DNA, the CDR3 is TGTGCCAGCAGTTTCCCTCCGGGGGGGCCGATAAATACGCAGTATTTT. This encodes CASSFPPGGPINTQYF. Full variable domain (rest looked up from reference TRBV28 and TRBJ2-3): DVKVTQSSRYLVKRTGEKVFLECVQDMDHENMFWYRQDPGLGLRLIYFSYDVKMKEKGDIPEGYSVSREKKERFSLILESASTNQTSMYLCASSFPPGGPINTQYFGPGTRLTVL.